Each of the 15 T cell receptor beta chains below was sequenced from the same sample in a study of cytomegalovirus exposure and HLA in healthy donors. Both 60 Vbeta primers and 13 Jbeta primers went into the PCR. The table came from immunoSEQ multiplex PCR; TCRdb's copy has only in-frame clones and leaves some out. The table has 210,000 or so clones, around four fifths seen once. Sequenced input: PBMCs. These receptors all come from an older woman in good health and CMV-seropositive.

This clone was seen a few times. CDR3 in amino acids: CASSLTGPETQYF. CDR3 DNA: TGTGCCAGCAGCTTAACAGGGCCGGAGACCCAGTACTTC. The chain recombines TRBV7-9 with TRBJ2-5, with D perhaps TRBD1 (6 bases). The CDR3 length is 13 residues. V lost 2 bases and J 5 bases, leaving 9 bases between the germline ends. Germline V gives CDR1 SEHNR, CDR2 FQNEAQ (reference sequence).

The V call is TRBV10-1, the J call TRBJ1-2; 7 bases align to TRBD1. Germline V gene data show CDR1 as WNHNN and CDR2 as SYGVQD (reference sequence). The V and J ends lost 9 bases and 4 bases, in that order; junction bases with no gene match: 17. The CDR3 has 16 amino acids. Here the CDR3 reads CARPLLGQSLSYGYTF. CDR3 nucleotide sequence: TGCGCCAGGCCGCTCTTGGGACAGTCTTTGAGCTATGGCTACACCTTC.

The V call is TRBV18, the J call TRBJ1-3; tentative D call: TRBD1 (5 bases). Trimming pared 2 bases from V and 8 bases from J, leaving 10 bases between. Germline loops: CDR1 KGHSH, CDR2 LQKENI. CDR3 size: 13 residues. The DNA of the CDR3 is TGTGCCAGCTCACCAGGCAGGGAGGACACCATATATTTT. Translation: CASSPGREDTIYF.

This clone was counted between two and nine times. The rearrangement uses TRBV7-9 and TRBJ1-4, with D possibly being TRBD1 (5 bases). The length of the CDR3 is 19 residues. CDR1 and CDR2 from the germline V gene are SEHNR and FQNEAQ (reference sequence). Trimming took 1 base from V and 3 from J, leaving 21 bases between them. Written as DNA, the CDR3 is TGTGCCAGCAGCTTAGTGGCGGGATCCTCCATGGGGGCTAATGAAAAACTGTTTTTT. Protein: CASSLVAGSSMGANEKLFF.

This clone has a handful of counts. The chain couples TRBV5-1 to TRBJ1-2; 7 bases match TRBD1. V trimming: 4 bases; J trimming: 8 bases; junction bases outside the gene matches: 8. This CDR3 has 13 amino acids. Germline V lookup: CDR1 SGHRS, CDR2 YFSETQ. The DNA for the CDR3 is TGCGCCAGCAGCCCTGGACAGGTGGAGGGCTACACCTTC. This codes for CASSPGQVEGYTF.

The J gene is TRBJ1-1, the V gene TRBV2, with 8 bases matching TRBD1. The CDR3 is made up of 13 amino acids. V was clipped by 10 bases and J by 5 bases; unmatched bases: 9. Germline V lookup: CDR1 SNHLY, CDR2 FYNNEI. The CDR3 DNA reads TGTGCCACCGTCCTATGGACAGGGACTGAAGCTTTCTTT. Its translation is CATVLWTGTEAFF.

V and J are TRBV2 and TRBJ2-5; D is unresolved. This CDR3 is built from 12 residues. Germline CDR1 is SNHLY and CDR2 is FYNNEI. Deletions cut 7 bases from V and 2 bases from J, with 8 bases between. The CDR3 nucleotides are TGTGCCAGCAAGCGTAGTCAAGAGACCCAGTACTTC. The encoded protein is CASKRSQETQYF.

The chain is built from TRBV5-1 and TRBJ2-5; D is perhaps TRBD1 (5 bases). Deletions cut 2 bases from V and 4 bases from J, with 15 bases between. The CDR3 extends over 15 amino acids. Germline values: CDR1 SGHRS, CDR2 YFSETQ. In DNA form, the CDR3 reads TGCGCCAGCAGCTTTGGTAGGGGTAGTTCAGAGACCCAGTACTTC. This codes for CASSFGRGSSETQYF.

This clone was observed once. The chain combines TRBV7-2 with TRBJ2-5; 11 nucleotides line up with TRBD2. The V segment lost 5 bases and the J segment 7 bases; nucleotides outside the gene matches: 9. Germline V gene lookup returns CDR1 SGHTA and CDR2 FQGNSA. This CDR3 spans 15 amino acids. CDR3 loop: CASSPPPGLAGTQYF. CDR3 nucleotides: TGTGCCAGCAGCCCTCCCCCTGGACTAGCGGGGACCCAGTACTTC.

The chain employs TRBV23-1 and TRBJ1-2, with 8 bases aligning to TRBD1. TRBV23-1 has ORF status, its function being uncertain. J was trimmed by 0 bases and V by 3 bases; bases with no gene match: 6. The CDR3 is 16 residues long. CDR3 in DNA: TGCGCCAGCAGTCAGCTCAGGGGGCAGACTAACTATGGCTACACCTTC. This encodes CASSQLRGQTNYGYTF.

V usage is TRBV10-1 and J usage is TRBJ1-1; 7 nucleotides align to TRBD1. This CDR3 is built from 13 residues. CDR1 WNHNN and CDR2 SYGVQD come from the germline V gene (reference sequence). V lost 0 bases and J lost 8; bases outside the gene matches: 3. DNA for the CDR3: TGCGCCAGCAGTGAGTCAGGGACAGCCGAAGCTTTCTTT. This encodes CASSESGTAEAFF.

This chain uses TRBV9 with TRBJ1-1; D possibly corresponds to TRBD1 (5 bases). Trimming stripped 4 bases from V and 0 bases from J, with 10 bases between. The V gene's germline CDR1 is SGDLS and CDR2 YYNGEE. The CDR3 runs 14 residues. The CDR3: CASSYTGVNTEAFF. The DNA for the CDR3 is TGTGCCAGCAGCTACACAGGAGTGAACACTGAAGCTTTCTTT. The full variable domain, in which reference TRBV9 and TRBJ1-1 provide the parts outside the CDR3, is DSGVTQTPKHLITATGQRVTLRCSPRSGDLSVYWYQQSLDQGLQFLIQYYNGEERAKGNILERFSAQQFPDLHSELNLSSLELGDSALYFCASSYTGVNTEAFFGQGTRLTVV.

Concerning this clone: In the same sample, other DNA sequences code for this CDR3. The chain carries TRBV5-1 and TRBJ2-7; 8 bases line up with TRBD1. This CDR3 has 15 amino acids. V lost 0 bases to trimming and J lost 0 bases; unmatched junction nucleotides: 2. Germline V gives CDR1 SGHRS, CDR2 YFSETQ. In DNA form, the CDR3 reads TGCGCCAGCAGCTTGGGACAGGGGAGCTCCTACGAGCAGTACTTC. The encoded protein is CASSLGQGSSYEQYF.

The V call is TRBV9, the J call TRBJ2-3; 12 bases fit TRBD2. CDR3 size: 16 residues. Germline loops: CDR1 SGDLS, CDR2 YYNGEE. The V and J ends lost 2 bases and 6 bases, in that order; junction bases with no gene match: 7. The CDR3 nucleotides read TGTGCCAGCAGCGTCGGTAAGCTAGCGGGAGGGGATACGCAGTATTTT. It yields the protein CASSVGKLAGGDTQYF.

The chain joins TRBV10-2 to TRBJ1-2, with TRBD1 matching 8 bases. The CDR3 spans 12 residues. The V gene's germline CDR1 is WSHSY and CDR2 SAAADI. Trimming at V came to 6 bases and at J to 8 bases, leaving 5 bases not matched to a gene. The CDR3 nucleotides are TGCGCCAGCAGGCAATACAGGGGGGGCTACACCTTC. The encoded protein is CASRQYRGGYTF.